This T cell receptor (beta chain) was captured in a study of T cell clonotyping in hematopoietic cell transplantation. Trimming removed 5 bases from V and 1 base from J, with 14 bases in between. There are 15 residues in the CDR3. Germline V gene lookup returns CDR1 KGHSH and CDR2 LQKENI. The data were produced by immunoSEQ multiplex PCR, yet TCRdb's version contains in-frame clones alone and is incomplete. The sample holds about 76,000 clones, 90% to 97% seen once. Time point defined: recipient sample about 28 days before transplant, after cytoreduction. The origin of this receptor is a woman in her 50s with acute myeloid leukemia. Some clones in this sample may be carry-over from other donors' samples. The specimen comprised peripheral blood mononuclear cells, sampled before stem cell transplant. The chain combines TRBV18 with TRBJ1-1; weak D call: TRBD1 (5 bases). The chain's CDR3 is CASSAAGRGNTEAFF. Here the CDR3 DNA reads TGTGCCAGCTCAGCCGCGGGACGAGGGAACACTGAAGCTTTCTTT.